This entry describes one T cell receptor (beta chain). This clonotype was picked up a small number of times. It lacks a known antigen. Base qualities were left out, and no much larger clone turns up one base away. Donors were six healthy women forming three monozygous twin pairs. All three twin pairs had been reared together, and it was thought likely that the same infectious agents and vaccines had been met by these twin pairs. TCR cDNA libraries were prepared from RNA that had been isolated from peripheral blood mononuclear cells. The data derive from a study of identical twins' blood T cells (dated by TCRdb to the early 2010s). In the study overall: The 12 libraries, six for the alpha chain and six for the beta chain, together yielded around 50 million Illumina reads. TCR alpha and beta chain repertoires of three pairs of monozygous twins were compared using next-generation sequencing to assess genetic influence on repertoire formation.

The junction shows trimming of 3 bases on V and 4 bases on J, plus 16 bases between the germline ends. The germline V gene provides CDR1 MGHRA and CDR2 YSYEKL. Including the terminal cysteine and phenylalanine, the CDR3 comprises 15 residues. Only the CDR3 part of the read is kept: 45 bases, read in frame from the first base. Overall study results and their limits: The proposed role of the TCRalpha J segment in MHC recognition during thymic selection was stated to require validation by independent studies. The number of CDR3 clonotypes shared between two donors was mainly determined by the product of the cloneset sizes of the two donors, and no clear deviation from this trend was shown by twins. V gene usage was reported to be markedly more similar within twin pairs than between unrelated donors, even among non-selected out-of-frame TCRbeta clonotypes. Among the most abundant TCRbeta clonotypes, more CDR3 sequences were shared by each donor with her twin than with unrelated donors. Environmental influences could not be excluded as an explanation for twin similarity, since twins were reared together.

The library was built by means of 5' RACE. TCRdb records Illumina Genome Analyzer IIx as the sequencer. RNA-based TCR cDNA libraries were prepared by a previously described protocol with several modifications. To prevent cross-contamination, sample-specific barcodes were added to both ends of each TCR cDNA library during cDNA synthesis and amplification. Processing in the source paper ran as follows. Between about 85,000 and nearly 550,000 clonotypes were identified per individual, with about 2.2 to 3.6 million CDR3-containing reads per library. Reads carrying improper barcode index combinations were removed, after which the MiTCR software was used to build a cloneset for each library. During the assembly of CDR3 clonotypes by MiTCR, low-quality reads were filtered or rescued and PCR and sequencing errors were corrected. Artificial out-of-frame clonotypes were mapped to in-frame sequences, with one indel allowed in the CDR3, and then removed. Similarity in V and J gene usage between donors was calculated as the Jensen-Shannon divergence divided by the mean entropy. TCRdb trimmed public reads at Q25 via fastp, called clones via MiXCR and kept in-frame beta chains. Each entry is one CDR3 protein sequence, shown with its most common DNA and genes. The V and J calls follow TCRdb's processing rather than the paper's. The sample table shows fewer than 450,000 distinct CDR3 sequences, and around 30% are seen once. Jointly, the top ten make up more than 5.5% of the sample.

What was sequenced was PBMCs. The sequence was obtained from a woman between 18 and 50 years old in good health. The chain joins TRBV4-1 to TRBJ2-7; TRBD2 is a weak D gene call, 5 bases matching. The bases read TGCGCCAGCAGCCATGGGGTCAGGAGGCTATACGAGCAGTACTTC. It translates as CASSHGVRRLYEQYF.